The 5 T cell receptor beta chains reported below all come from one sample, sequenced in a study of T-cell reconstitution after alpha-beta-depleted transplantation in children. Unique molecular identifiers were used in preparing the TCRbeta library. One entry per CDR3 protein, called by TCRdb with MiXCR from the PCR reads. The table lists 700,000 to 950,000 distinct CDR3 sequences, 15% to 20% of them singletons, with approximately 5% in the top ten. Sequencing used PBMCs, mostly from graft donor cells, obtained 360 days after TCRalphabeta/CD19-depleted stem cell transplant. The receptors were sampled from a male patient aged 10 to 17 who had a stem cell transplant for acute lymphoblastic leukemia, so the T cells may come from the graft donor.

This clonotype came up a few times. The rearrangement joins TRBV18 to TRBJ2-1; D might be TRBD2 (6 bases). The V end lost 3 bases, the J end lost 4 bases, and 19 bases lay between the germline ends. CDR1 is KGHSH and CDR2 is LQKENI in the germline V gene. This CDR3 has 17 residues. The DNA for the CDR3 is TGTGCCAGCTCACCCATCGGGGGATCCGTATCATACAATGAGCAGTTCTTC. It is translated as CASSPIGGSVSYNEQFF.

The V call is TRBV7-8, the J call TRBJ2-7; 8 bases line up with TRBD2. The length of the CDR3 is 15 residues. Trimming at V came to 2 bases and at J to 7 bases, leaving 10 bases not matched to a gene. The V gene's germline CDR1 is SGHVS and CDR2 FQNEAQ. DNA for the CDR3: TGTGCCAGCAGCTTACGGGCCAGCGGGAGCCGGGAGCAGTACTTC. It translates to CASSLRASGSREQYF.

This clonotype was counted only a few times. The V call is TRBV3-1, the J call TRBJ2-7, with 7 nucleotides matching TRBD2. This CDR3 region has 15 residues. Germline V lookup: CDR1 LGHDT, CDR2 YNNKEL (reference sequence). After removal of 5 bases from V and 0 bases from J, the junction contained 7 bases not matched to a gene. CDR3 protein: CASSRGLNPSYEQYF. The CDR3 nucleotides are TGTGCCAGCAGCAGGGGACTAAATCCCTCCTACGAGCAGTACTTC.

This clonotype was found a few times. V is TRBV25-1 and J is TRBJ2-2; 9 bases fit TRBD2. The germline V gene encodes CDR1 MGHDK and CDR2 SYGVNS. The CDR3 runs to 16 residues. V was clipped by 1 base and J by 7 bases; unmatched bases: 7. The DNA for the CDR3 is TGTGCCAGCAGTGAATGGGGTAGCGGGAGCTACGGGGAGCTGTTTTTT. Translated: CASSEWGSGSYGELFF.

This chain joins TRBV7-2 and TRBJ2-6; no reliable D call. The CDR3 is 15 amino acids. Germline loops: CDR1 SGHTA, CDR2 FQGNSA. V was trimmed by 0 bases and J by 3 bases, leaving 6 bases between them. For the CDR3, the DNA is TGTGCCAGCAGCTTAGCCGAGTTTGGGGCCAACGTCCTGACTTTC. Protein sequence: CASSLAEFGANVLTF.